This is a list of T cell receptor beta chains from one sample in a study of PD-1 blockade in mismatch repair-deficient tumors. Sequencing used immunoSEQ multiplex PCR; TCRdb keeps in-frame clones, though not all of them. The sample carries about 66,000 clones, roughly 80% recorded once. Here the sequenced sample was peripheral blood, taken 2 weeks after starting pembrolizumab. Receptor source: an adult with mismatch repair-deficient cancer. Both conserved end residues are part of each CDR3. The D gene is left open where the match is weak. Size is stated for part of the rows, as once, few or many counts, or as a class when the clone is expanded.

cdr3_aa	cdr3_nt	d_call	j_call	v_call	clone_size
CASSLEAGGSNEQFF	TGTGCCAGCAGCTTAGAAGCGGGAGGGAGCAATGAGCAGTTCTTC	TRBD2	TRBJ2-1	TRBV11-3	NA
CASSLQTGGSTEAFF	TGTGCCAGCAGCCTTCAGACAGGGGGATCGACCGAAGCTTTCTTT	TRBD1	TRBJ1-1	TRBV5-6	NA
CASSIRTGSTGELFF	TGTGCCAGTAGTATAAGGACAGGGTCCACCGGGGAGCTGTTTTTT	TRBD1	TRBJ2-2	TRBV19	NA
CASRAEARETQYF	TGCGCCAGCAGGGCGGAGGCGCGGGAGACCCAGTACTTC	NA	TRBJ2-5	TRBV10-2	NA
CASSRKRDHNEQFF	TGTGCCAGCAGCCGAAAGCGGGACCACAATGAGCAGTTCTTC	TRBD2	TRBJ2-1	TRBV7-8	many
CASSLGLSFSYEQYF	TGTGCCAGCAGCTTAGGACTGTCCTTCTCCTACGAGCAGTACTTC	NA	TRBJ2-7	TRBV11-3	NA
CASRAGRWPYEQYF	TGTGCCAGCAGGGCAGGTCGATGGCCCTACGAGCAGTACTTC	NA	TRBJ2-7	TRBV2	NA
CASSSYSWTGPETQYF	TGTGCCAGCAGCTCCTACTCATGGACAGGGCCCGAGACCCAGTACTTC	TRBD1	TRBJ2-5	TRBV14	NA
CASSYSSSYEQYF	TGTGCCAGCAGTTACTCGTCCTCCTACGAGCAGTACTTC	NA	TRBJ2-7	TRBV6-5	NA
CASSIGEYGNTIYF	TGTGCCAGTAGTATTGGGGAATATGGAAACACCATATATTTT	NA	TRBJ1-3	TRBV19	NA
CASSSAANTEAFF	TGTGCCAGCAGTTCGGCGGCGAACACTGAAGCTTTCTTT	NA	TRBJ1-1	TRBV6-6	once
CASSVEGGTEAFF	TGTGCCAGCAGCGTAGAAGGGGGTACTGAAGCTTTCTTT	NA	TRBJ1-1	TRBV9	NA